This paragraph reports one T cell receptor beta chain. These data come from a study of blood T cell repertoires in COVID-19. At the level of the study: T cells, B-cell-depleted T cells, or PBMCs supplied cDNA or gDNA.

How the authors handled the data: Estimated nucleated cell counts came from reference gene primer amplification. The data were produced by immunoSEQ multiplex PCR, yet TCRdb's version contains in-frame clones alone and is incomplete. That table is the source of V, J and clone size, and D and trimming were worked out from the DNA. The sample shows 150,000 or so clones, around 85% of them seen only once. This CDR3 has 16 residues. Germline values: CDR1 KGHSH, CDR2 LQKENI. V gave up 5 bases and J gave up 1 base; unmatched junction bases: 7. This sequence joins TRBV18 and TRBJ2-3; 9 bases align to TRBD1. This receptor was identified in a man aged 55 to 69 with COVID-19, enrolled during active disease. The sequenced sample was peripheral blood. CDR3 protein: CASSGTGGAGTDTQYF. As DNA, the CDR3 is TGTGCCAGCTCAGGTACAGGGGGCGCAGGCACAGATACGCAGTATTTT.